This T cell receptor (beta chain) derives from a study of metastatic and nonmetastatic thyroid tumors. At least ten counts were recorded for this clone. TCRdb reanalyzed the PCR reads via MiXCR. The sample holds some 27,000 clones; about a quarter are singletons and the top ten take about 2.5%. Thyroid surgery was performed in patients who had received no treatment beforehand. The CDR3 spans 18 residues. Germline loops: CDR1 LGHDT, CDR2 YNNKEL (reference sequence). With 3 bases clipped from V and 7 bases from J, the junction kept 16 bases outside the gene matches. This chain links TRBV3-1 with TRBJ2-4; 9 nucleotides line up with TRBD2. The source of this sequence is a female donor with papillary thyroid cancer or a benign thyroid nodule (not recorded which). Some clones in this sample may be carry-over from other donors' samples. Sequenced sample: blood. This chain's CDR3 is CASSHSQNKWREGNIQYF. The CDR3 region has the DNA TGTGCCAGCAGCCATTCCCAAAATAAATGGCGGGAGGGGAACATTCAGTACTTC. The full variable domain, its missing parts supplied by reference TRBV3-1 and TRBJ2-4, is DTAVSQTPKYLVTQMGNDKSIKCEQNLGHDTMYWYKQDSKKFLKIMFSYNNKELIINETVPNRFSPKSPDKAHLNLHINSLELGDSAVYFCASSHSQNKWREGNIQYFGAGTRLSVL.